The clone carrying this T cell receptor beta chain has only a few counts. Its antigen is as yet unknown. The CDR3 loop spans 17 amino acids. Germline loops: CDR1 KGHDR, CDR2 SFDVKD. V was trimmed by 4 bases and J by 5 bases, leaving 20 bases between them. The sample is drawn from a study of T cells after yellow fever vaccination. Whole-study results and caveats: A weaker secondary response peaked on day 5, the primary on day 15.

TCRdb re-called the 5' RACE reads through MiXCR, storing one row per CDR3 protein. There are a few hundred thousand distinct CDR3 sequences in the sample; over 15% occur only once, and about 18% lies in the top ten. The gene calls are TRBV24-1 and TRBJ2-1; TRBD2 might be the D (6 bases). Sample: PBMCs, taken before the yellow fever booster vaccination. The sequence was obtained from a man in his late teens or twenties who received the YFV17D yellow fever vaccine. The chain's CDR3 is CATSDGTGTWQNNEQFF. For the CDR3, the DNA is TGTGCCACCAGTGACGGAACCGGGACTTGGCAAAACAATGAGCAGTTCTTC.